This TCR beta chain was identified in a study of long-term antiretroviral therapy in people with HIV. This clone showed up just a few times. Researchers ran immunoSEQ v3.0 at survey level. Clones were read by immunoSEQ multiplex PCR, and TCRdb kept only the in-frame ones, dropping some. The sample shows approximately 10,000 clones, around four fifths of them seen only once. Looked up from germline, CDR1 is MGHDK and CDR2 is SYGVNS. The length of the CDR3 is 14 residues. Trimming cost V 0 bases and J 6 bases, with 11 bases left between them. This receptor was taken from a man between 25 and 39 years old with HIV. Material: unsorted PBMCs, obtained at the start of antiretroviral therapy, before treatment. This chain connects TRBV25-1 to TRBJ1-1; D is perhaps TRBD1 (5 bases). The CDR3 nucleotides read TGTGCCAGCAGTGAATATAGCCAGGGCCCTGAAGCTTTCTTT. Translating gives CASSEYSQGPEAFF. The variable domain in full, completed from reference TRBV25-1 and TRBJ1-1, reads EADIYQTPRYLVIGTGKKITLECSQTMGHDKMYWYQQDPGMELHLIHYSYGVNSTEKGDLSSESTVSRIRTEHFPLTLESARPSHTSQYLCASSEYSQGPEAFFGQGTRLTVV.